These T cell receptor beta chains were read from a single sample in a study of shared clonotypes between healthy human individuals. Only in-frame clones appear in the TCRdb table, and some are missing; sequencing was by immunoSEQ multiplex PCR. The sample carries around 2.1 million clones, about 93% recorded once. Specimen: naive CD8+ T cells from PBMCs. Receptors originate from a man aged 18 to 29 in good health. Some clones in this sample may be carry-over from other donors' samples. The CDR3 runs from the conserved cysteine through the conserved F or W. The order of the fields is CDR3 protein, CDR3 DNA, V gene, J gene, D gene, clone size. The D gene is left open where the match is weak. Expanded clones get a size class; other rows say once, few or many, or leave the size out.

CDR3 protein: CASSFVGGGEAKNIQYF; CDR3 DNA: TGTGCCAGCAGCTTCGTCGGCGGGGGGGAAGCCAAAAACATTCAGTACTTC; V gene: TRBV7-2; J gene: TRBJ2-4; D gene: TRBD2; clone size: NA
CDR3 protein: CATGTGTGVYGYTF; CDR3 DNA: TGTGCCACCGGGACTGGGACAGGGGTCTATGGCTACACCTTC; V gene: TRBV18; J gene: TRBJ1-2; D gene: TRBD1; clone size: NA
CDR3 protein: CASSWTSENTGELFF; CDR3 DNA: TGTGCCAGCAGCTGGACTAGCGAGAACACCGGGGAGCTGTTTTTT; V gene: TRBV7-9; J gene: TRBJ2-2; D gene: TRBD2; clone size: once
CDR3 protein: CASSYLLLTSGVSGANVLTF; CDR3 DNA: TGTGCCAGCAGCTACCTACTCCTGACTAGCGGTGTCTCTGGGGCCAACGTCCTGACTTTC; V gene: TRBV28; J gene: TRBJ2-6; D gene: TRBD2; clone size: NA
CDR3 protein: CASSSGAGTNEKLFF; CDR3 DNA: TGTGCCAGCAGCTCCGGAGCCGGGACTAATGAAAAACTGTTTTTT; V gene: TRBV9; J gene: TRBJ1-4; D gene: NA; clone size: NA
CDR3 protein: CASSQLSDRRQETQYF; CDR3 DNA: TGCGCCAGCAGCCAACTCTCGGACCGAAGGCAAGAGACCCAGTACTTC; V gene: TRBV4-3; J gene: TRBJ2-5; D gene: NA; clone size: NA
CDR3 protein: CASSIAPWSTEAFF; CDR3 DNA: TGTGCCAGTAGTATAGCCCCCTGGAGCACTGAAGCTTTCTTT; V gene: TRBV19; J gene: TRBJ1-1; D gene: NA; clone size: NA
CDR3 protein: CASSLFSGTGTGELFF; CDR3 DNA: TGTGCCAGCAGCTTATTTTCCGGGACCGGCACCGGGGAGCTGTTTTTT; V gene: TRBV11-1; J gene: TRBJ2-2; D gene: NA; clone size: NA
CDR3 protein: CASSLDPGANYGYTF; CDR3 DNA: TGTGCCAGCAGCTTAGACCCGGGAGCTAACTATGGCTACACCTTC; V gene: TRBV11-2; J gene: TRBJ1-2; D gene: NA; clone size: NA
CDR3 protein: CASSQDRTPNTEAFF; CDR3 DNA: TGCGCCAGCAGCCAAGATCGGACCCCGAACACTGAAGCTTTCTTT; V gene: TRBV4-3; J gene: TRBJ1-1; D gene: NA; clone size: NA
CDR3 protein: CASSSLWGLSGNTIYF; CDR3 DNA: TGTGCCAGTAGTAGCCTTTGGGGCCTCTCTGGAAACACCATATATTTT; V gene: TRBV19; J gene: TRBJ1-3; D gene: NA; clone size: NA
CDR3 protein: CAWSVAGRVNTGELFF; CDR3 DNA: TGTGCCTGGAGTGTAGCGGGACGGGTGAACACCGGGGAGCTGTTTTTT; V gene: TRBV30; J gene: TRBJ2-2; D gene: TRBD2; clone size: NA
CDR3 protein: CASRTFPGQGNNEQFF; CDR3 DNA: TGTGCCAGTAGGACGTTTCCGGGACAGGGGAACAATGAGCAGTTCTTC; V gene: TRBV19; J gene: TRBJ2-1; D gene: TRBD1; clone size: NA
CDR3 protein: CASSFRGISYNEQFF; CDR3 DNA: TGTGCCAGCAGTTTTCGGGGGATCTCCTACAATGAGCAGTTCTTC; V gene: TRBV28; J gene: TRBJ2-1; D gene: NA; clone size: NA
CDR3 protein: CASSSSTEAELGGELFF; CDR3 DNA: TGTGCCAGCAGCTCCTCAACGGAGGCGGAGCTGGGCGGGGAGCTGTTTTTT; V gene: TRBV7-9; J gene: TRBJ2-2; D gene: NA; clone size: NA
CDR3 protein: CASSSVTMTGANVLTF; CDR3 DNA: TGTGCCAGCAGTTCGGTAACGATGACTGGGGCCAACGTCCTGACTTTC; V gene: TRBV27; J gene: TRBJ2-6; D gene: NA; clone size: NA
CDR3 protein: CASSGTGVTEAFF; CDR3 DNA: TGCGCCAGCAGTGGTACAGGGGTCACTGAAGCTTTCTTT; V gene: TRBV10-1; J gene: TRBJ1-1; D gene: TRBD1; clone size: NA
CDR3 protein: CASSQEEFSEGETQYF; CDR3 DNA: TGCGCCAGCAGCCAAGAAGAATTCTCCGAAGGGGAGACCCAGTACTTC; V gene: TRBV4-1; J gene: TRBJ2-5; D gene: NA; clone size: NA
CDR3 protein: CASSGLGTGELFF; CDR3 DNA: TGTGCCAGCAGCGGCCTTGGTACCGGGGAGCTGTTTTTT; V gene: TRBV9; J gene: TRBJ2-2; D gene: NA; clone size: NA
CDR3 protein: CASRDNYEQYF; CDR3 DNA: TGTGCCAGCCGGGACAACTACGAGCAGTACTTC; V gene: TRBV2; J gene: TRBJ2-7; D gene: NA; clone size: NA
CDR3 protein: CASSSRTSGRGTDTQYF; CDR3 DNA: TGTGCCAGCAGCTCACGGACTAGCGGGAGGGGTACAGATACGCAGTATTTT; V gene: TRBV7-9; J gene: TRBJ2-3; D gene: TRBD2; clone size: NA
CDR3 protein: CASREGQGFNSPLHF; CDR3 DNA: TGCGCCAGCAGGGAGGGACAGGGGTTTAATTCACCCCTCCACTTT; V gene: TRBV4-1; J gene: TRBJ1-6; D gene: TRBD1; clone size: NA
CDR3 protein: CASNWGTIKETQYF; CDR3 DNA: TGTGCCAGCAATTGGGGGACCATAAAAGAGACCCAGTACTTC; V gene: TRBV2; J gene: TRBJ2-5; D gene: NA; clone size: NA
CDR3 protein: CASMMVQTATEAFF; CDR3 DNA: TGTGCCAGCATGATGGTACAGACCGCTACTGAAGCTTTCTTT; V gene: TRBV27; J gene: TRBJ1-1; D gene: NA; clone size: once
CDR3 protein: CASSLRPVNTEAFF; CDR3 DNA: TGTGCCAGCAGCTTAAGGCCGGTGAACACTGAAGCTTTCTTT; V gene: TRBV7-3; J gene: TRBJ1-1; D gene: NA; clone size: NA
CDR3 protein: CASSPRDTEAFF; CDR3 DNA: TGTGCCAGCAGCCCACGGGACACTGAAGCTTTCTTT; V gene: TRBV9; J gene: TRBJ1-1; D gene: NA; clone size: NA
CDR3 protein: CASSLLAGGYNEQFF; CDR3 DNA: TGTGCCAGCTCACTACTAGCGGGAGGTTACAATGAGCAGTTCTTC; V gene: TRBV18; J gene: TRBJ2-1; D gene: TRBD2; clone size: NA
CDR3 protein: CASRSPTGVPGELFF; CDR3 DNA: TGTGCCAGCAGGTCCCCGACAGGGGTCCCCGGGGAGCTGTTTTTT; V gene: TRBV4-2; J gene: TRBJ2-2; D gene: TRBD1; clone size: NA
CDR3 protein: CASSGTGTVNEQFF; CDR3 DNA: TGTGCCAGCAGTGGGACAGGGACTGTCAATGAGCAGTTCTTC; V gene: TRBV2; J gene: TRBJ2-1; D gene: TRBD1; clone size: NA
CDR3 protein: CASPGTGVTDTQYF; CDR3 DNA: TGCGCCAGCCCCGGGACAGGGGTCACAGATACGCAGTATTTT; V gene: TRBV10-1; J gene: TRBJ2-3; D gene: TRBD1; clone size: NA
CDR3 protein: CASSQSRASGPPEQYF; CDR3 DNA: TGTGCCAGCAGCCAATCACGGGCTAGCGGGCCTCCCGAGCAGTACTTC; V gene: TRBV4-2; J gene: TRBJ2-7; D gene: TRBD2; clone size: NA
CDR3 protein: CAIRTTAQLYNEQFF; CDR3 DNA: TGTGCCATCAGGACCACAGCCCAGCTCTACAATGAGCAGTTCTTC; V gene: TRBV10-3; J gene: TRBJ2-1; D gene: NA; clone size: NA
CDR3 protein: CASSQGAVYNEQFF; CDR3 DNA: TGCGCCAGCAGCCAGGGGGCGGTCTACAATGAGCAGTTCTTC; V gene: TRBV4-1; J gene: TRBJ2-1; D gene: NA; clone size: NA
CDR3 protein: CSVRGGSTYEQYF; CDR3 DNA: TGCAGCGTCAGAGGCGGGAGTACTTACGAGCAGTACTTC; V gene: TRBV29-1; J gene: TRBJ2-7; D gene: TRBD2; clone size: NA
CDR3 protein: CASSPPGRDLGRGTQYF; CDR3 DNA: TGTGCCAGCAGCCCCCCCGGGAGGGACCTTGGACGGGGTACGCAGTATTTT; V gene: TRBV14; J gene: TRBJ2-3; D gene: TRBD2; clone size: NA
CDR3 protein: CASSEVVAGFDYEQYF; CDR3 DNA: TGTGCCAGCAGTGAGGTGGTGGCAGGGTTCGACTACGAGCAGTACTTC; V gene: TRBV6-1; J gene: TRBJ2-7; D gene: NA; clone size: NA
CDR3 protein: CASSQDGVGELFF; CDR3 DNA: TGCGCCAGCAGCCAAGATGGGGTTGGGGAGCTGTTTTTT; V gene: TRBV4-1; J gene: TRBJ2-2; D gene: NA; clone size: NA
CDR3 protein: CASTYGLRETQYF; CDR3 DNA: TGTGCCAGCACCTACGGACTGAGAGAGACCCAGTACTTC; V gene: TRBV7-6; J gene: TRBJ2-5; D gene: NA; clone size: NA
CDR3 protein: CASSSTGVGAFF; CDR3 DNA: TGTGCCAGCAGCTCTACAGGGGTGGGAGCTTTCTTT; V gene: TRBV7-9; J gene: TRBJ1-1; D gene: TRBD1; clone size: NA
CDR3 protein: CASSLAGGPDEQFF; CDR3 DNA: TGTGCCAGCAGTTTAGCGGGAGGGCCTGATGAGCAGTTCTTC; V gene: TRBV28; J gene: TRBJ2-1; D gene: TRBD2; clone size: NA
CDR3 protein: CASSLQTRDPRGAFF; CDR3 DNA: TGTGCCAGCAGTTTACAGACACGGGACCCCCGCGGAGCTTTCTTT; V gene: TRBV28; J gene: TRBJ1-1; D gene: NA; clone size: NA
CDR3 protein: CASSEAPAGGTNEQFF; CDR3 DNA: TGCGCCAGCAGCGAAGCCCCAGCGGGAGGGACCAATGAGCAGTTCTTC; V gene: TRBV4-1; J gene: TRBJ2-1; D gene: TRBD2; clone size: NA
CDR3 protein: CASSLGSGLNTEAFF; CDR3 DNA: TGTGCCAGCAGCTTGGGTTCAGGCTTGAACACTGAAGCTTTCTTT; V gene: TRBV5-6; J gene: TRBJ1-1; D gene: NA; clone size: NA
CDR3 protein: CASSPQVYYGYTF; CDR3 DNA: TGTGCCAGCAGCCCGCAGGTTTACTATGGCTACACCTTC; V gene: TRBV28; J gene: TRBJ1-2; D gene: NA; clone size: NA